This T cell receptor beta chain was identified in a study of cytomegalovirus exposure and HLA in healthy donors. The PCR ran on 60 Vbeta and 13 Jbeta primers. Under the authors' procedure: Unique TCR beta chains totaled some 88 million in a later count, with 8.5 million to 12 million of them shared. The data were produced by immunoSEQ multiplex PCR, yet TCRdb's version contains in-frame clones alone and is incomplete. Clone size and the V and J calls come from that table; the DNA yielded D and trimming. Of about 110,000 clones detected, roughly 80% appear once; the ten largest clones hold approximately 4.1%. Looked up from germline, CDR1 is MNHNS and CDR2 is SASEGT. Between the trimmed V and J ends, which lost 6 bases and 5 bases, there was a span of 13 bases. The CDR3 has 13 amino acids. Regarding this clone: The antigen remains unidentified.

Study findings and constraints: What a later analysis reportedly showed was that an Asian-associated ancestry cluster had fewer N-insertions than the roughly 700-donor mean. Later analysis demonstrated an association between a missense DCLRE1C variant and TCR beta V- and J-gene trimming. Later on, an analysis tied over 15,000 TCR beta sequences to HLA alleles at 0.05 false discovery rate.

J is TRBJ1-1 and V is TRBV6-1, with D possibly matching TRBD1 (6 bases). Sequenced: PBMCs. This clonotype was obtained from a middle-aged woman in good health and CMV-seronegative. The CDR3 DNA is TGTGCCAGCAGGGACAGCCTCAGTACTGAAGCTTTCTTT. It encodes CASRDSLSTEAFF.